The 6 T cell receptor beta chains listed next were all sequenced from one sample in a study of OX40 agonist ivuxolimab in advanced cancers. Produced via immunoSEQ multiplex PCR; TCRdb's table is partial and in-frame only. The sample gives some 60,000 clones, approximately 80% of which show up once; around 4.3% is in the top ten. Sequences were derived from CD4+ or CD8+ T cells sorted from blood, sampled in a trial of the OX40 agonist ivuxolimab. The receptors originated from an adult with an advanced solid tumor such as melanoma, head and neck, liver or kidney cancer.

V is TRBV7-2 and J is TRBJ2-1, with a tentative D call TRBD2 (7 bases). Deletions cut 5 bases from V and 9 bases from J, with 23 bases between. The V gene's germline CDR1 is SGHTA and CDR2 FQGNSA. The CDR3 is 16 residues long. CDR3 DNA sequence: TGTGCCAGCAGCCCCTGGGTTGGTGGGGGGGCGAGTGAGCAGTTCTTC. This encodes CASSPWVGGGASEQFF.

The gene calls are TRBV28 and TRBJ1-5, with D perhaps TRBD1 (5 bases). Germline V gene lookup returns CDR1 MDHEN and CDR2 SYDVKM. The V end lost 3 bases, the J end lost 3 bases, and 9 bases lay between the germline ends. The CDR3 sequence is 14 residues long. Written as DNA, the CDR3 is TGTGCCAGCAGTTTTTGGGGCTACAATCAGCCCCAGCATTTT. It translates to CASSFWGYNQPQHF.

This clone has more than one count but fewer than ten. J is TRBJ1-2 and V is TRBV9; no clear D. Deletions cut 4 bases from V and 0 bases from J, with 10 bases between. The CDR3 spans 14 residues. Germline lookup yields CDR1 SGDLS and CDR2 YYNGEE. This CDR3 is CASSPTETNYGYTF. CDR3 nucleotides: TGTGCCAGCAGCCCGACGGAAACTAACTATGGCTACACCTTC.

The rearrangement uses TRBV11-2 and TRBJ2-2; TRBD2 is a possible D gene (7 bases). The germline V gene encodes CDR1 SGHAT and CDR2 FQNNGV. This CDR3 has 16 amino acids. V was shortened by 1 base and J by 5 bases, with 14 bases between the two germline ends. The CDR3 here is CASSLVGGGDTGELFF. CDR3 in DNA: TGTGCCAGCAGCTTAGTGGGCGGGGGCGATACCGGGGAGCTGTTTTTT.

The J gene is TRBJ2-1, the V gene TRBV5-1; a possible D gene is TRBD1 (5 bases). The CDR3 is 17 residues long. V shed 1 base and J shed 2 bases, with 16 bases lying between them. The V gene's germline CDR1 is SGHRS and CDR2 YFSETQ. CDR3 sequence: CASSLRVWQGAYNEQFF. The CDR3 DNA is TGCGCCAGCAGCTTGAGGGTTTGGCAGGGCGCCTACAATGAGCAGTTCTTC.

The rearrangement links TRBV19 to TRBJ1-1; 7 bases line up with TRBD1. Germline V gene lookup returns CDR1 LNHDA and CDR2 SQIVND (reference sequence). V lost 3 bases to trimming and J lost 6 bases; unmatched junction nucleotides: 4. The CDR3 spans 13 residues. The CDR3 DNA reads TGTGCCAGTAGTATGACAGGGTGGTCTGAAGCTTTCTTT. Translating gives CASSMTGWSEAFF.